These T cell receptor beta chains were read from a single sample in a study of STAT5B mutations in CD4+ large granular lymphocyte leukemia. TCRdb's table, derived via immunoSEQ multiplex PCR, lists solely in-frame clones and lacks some. The sample lists roughly 40,000 clones, 80% to 90% occurring once. Sequencing input: CD4+ T cells from blood buffy coats. The source of these receptors is a human donor in good health. CDR3s include the opening cysteine and the closing phenylalanine or tryptophan. A D gene is named only where the DNA matches it firmly. Clone size is not always given. Where it is, it says once, few, many or a class for expanded clones.

J gene | D gene | clone size | V gene | CDR3 DNA | CDR3 protein
TRBJ1-5 | - | - | TRBV19 | TGTGCCAGTAGTCGGGTGGAAACAGCGAATAATCAGCCCCAGCATTTT | CASSRVETANNQPQHF
TRBJ1-6 | TRBD1 | - | TRBV6-8 | TGTGCCAGTGGCCGGGGGCTTTCCCGGGACAGGAATTCACCCCTCCACTTT | CASGRGLSRDRNSPLHF
TRBJ1-2 | - | - | TRBV28 | TGTGCCAGCAGGACCGCCCTTGGGGGCAGCTATGGCTACACCTTC | CASRTALGGSYGYTF
TRBJ1-4 | - | few | TRBV4-3 | TGCGCCAGCAGCCAAAGCTTTAGCAATGAAAAACTGTTTTTT | CASSQSFSNEKLFF
TRBJ1-3 | TRBD1 | few | TRBV2 | TGTGCCAGCACCCGGGACAGGGTTGGGAACACCATATATTTT | CASTRDRVGNTIYF
TRBJ1-2 | - | - | TRBV14 | TGTGCCAGCAGCCCCCTAGTGGGGCGCTATGGCTACACCTTC | CASSPLVGRYGYTF
TRBJ2-7 | - | - | TRBV7-2 | TGTGCCAGCAGCGTAGAGCATGGGGCGCCGAGGGACGAGCAGTACTTC | CASSVEHGAPRDEQYF
TRBJ1-5 | - | - | TRBV19 | TGTGCCAGTACCGCGGGACCTTATAGCAATCAGCCCCAGCATTTT | CASTAGPYSNQPQHF
TRBJ1-2 | - | - | TRBV6-1 | TGTGCCAGCAAACTCGACGGGGGGCAAAACTATGGCTACACCTTC | CASKLDGGQNYGYTF
TRBJ2-7 | - | - | TRBV14 | TGTGCCAGCAGCCAAGTCCGGGGCAAACAGTACTTC | CASSQVRGKQYF
TRBJ2-7 | - | - | TRBV5-1 | TGCGCCAGCAGCTTATCAGCGGCCAACGAGCAGTACTTC | CASSLSAANEQYF
TRBJ2-6 | TRBD1 | - | TRBV27 | TGTGCCAGCAGTACAGGGGGGTTTGGTCCTGGGGCCAACGTCCTGACTTTC | CASSTGGFGPGANVLTF
TRBJ2-4 | - | few | TRBV4-1 | TGCGCCAGCAGCCAAGAAGGAGGCAGGGCCAAAAACATTCAGTACTTC | CASSQEGGRAKNIQYF
TRBJ2-1 | TRBD2 | - | TRBV5-1 | TGCGCCAGCAGCCGGGGGGGGAATATACTCTACAATGAGCAGTTCTTC | CASSRGGNILYNEQFF
TRBJ2-7 | TRBD2 | - | TRBV13 | TGTGCCAGCAGCCGACTAGCGGACTCCTACGAGCAGTACTTC | CASSRLADSYEQYF
TRBJ1-2 | - | - | TRBV19 | TGTGCCAGTACCAATACGGGGGACTATGGCTACACCTTC | CASTNTGDYGYTF
TRBJ1-2 | - | - | TRBV11-2 | TGTGCCAGCAGCTTAGGGCCCCAGGGAAACTATGGCTACACCTTC | CASSLGPQGNYGYTF
TRBJ2-2 | TRBD1 | few | TRBV18 | TGTGCCAGCTCACTCGGGACAGCGAACACCGGGGAGCTGTTTTTT | CASSLGTANTGELFF
TRBJ2-1 | - | - | TRBV7-3 | TGTGCCAGCAGCTTAGGGGGCGGATACAATGAGCAGTTCTTC | CASSLGGGYNEQFF
TRBJ1-5 | - | - | TRBV4-3 | TGCGCCAGCAGCCAAGCCCCTTGGGAGGTTAGCAATCAGCCCCAGCATTTT | CASSQAPWEVSNQPQHF
TRBJ2-3 | - | once | TRBV10-1 | TGCGCCAGCAGTGTATGTAGATCGGCGCTTCCTAGCACAGATACGCAGTATTTT | CASSVCRSALPSTDTQYF
TRBJ2-3 | - | - | TRBV11-2 | TGTGCCAGCAGCCCCGCGAGAAATACGCAGTATTTT | CASSPARNTQYF
TRBJ1-1 | - | - | TRBV29-1 | TGCAGCGTCCGAACCTACAGCGAAGCTTTCTTT | CSVRTYSEAFF
TRBJ2-3 | TRBD1 | - | TRBV11-2 | TGTGCCAGCAGCCCCGGACAGGGTTCCGCTAGCACAGATACGCAGTATTTT | CASSPGQGSASTDTQYF
TRBJ2-2 | TRBD2 | - | TRBV19 | TGTGCCAGTAGTATAGTCCCTAGCGGGGCGAACACCGGGGAGCTGTTTTTT | CASSIVPSGANTGELFF
TRBJ1-5 | - | - | TRBV6-1 | TGTGCCAGCAGTGTTTGGGTCGGGGGGCCCCAGCATTTT | CASSVWVGGPQHF
TRBJ1-6 | TRBD1 | few | TRBV10-1 | TGCGCCAGCAGGGGCAGGGGGTATAATTCACCCCTCCACTTT | CASRGRGYNSPLHF
TRBJ1-1 | TRBD1 | - | TRBV19 | TGTGCCAGTAGTATCGGACAGGGTTTGGGTGAAGCTTTCTTT | CASSIGQGLGEAFF
TRBJ2-7 | TRBD1 | - | TRBV5-6 | TGTGCCAGCAGCTTGGCCTTTGGGACAGGGTCCAAAGAGCAGTACTTC | CASSLAFGTGSKEQYF
TRBJ2-3 | - | - | TRBV28 | TGTGCCAGCAGTAGGACAACGGGCACAGATACGCAGTATTTT | CASSRTTGTDTQYF
TRBJ2-1 | - | - | TRBV10-3 | TGTGCCATCAGTGACGTGGAACTAACAGGACCCTCCTACAATGAGCAGTTCTTC | CAISDVELTGPSYNEQFF
TRBJ2-1 | TRBD2 | - | TRBV5-1 | TGCGCCAGCAGCTTGATACGGGGGGGCCCGTTCTTC | CASSLIRGGPFF
TRBJ1-1 | - | - | TRBV5-1 | TGCGCCAGCAGCTTGATCCGGACGGGGACTGAAGCTTTCTTT | CASSLIRTGTEAFF